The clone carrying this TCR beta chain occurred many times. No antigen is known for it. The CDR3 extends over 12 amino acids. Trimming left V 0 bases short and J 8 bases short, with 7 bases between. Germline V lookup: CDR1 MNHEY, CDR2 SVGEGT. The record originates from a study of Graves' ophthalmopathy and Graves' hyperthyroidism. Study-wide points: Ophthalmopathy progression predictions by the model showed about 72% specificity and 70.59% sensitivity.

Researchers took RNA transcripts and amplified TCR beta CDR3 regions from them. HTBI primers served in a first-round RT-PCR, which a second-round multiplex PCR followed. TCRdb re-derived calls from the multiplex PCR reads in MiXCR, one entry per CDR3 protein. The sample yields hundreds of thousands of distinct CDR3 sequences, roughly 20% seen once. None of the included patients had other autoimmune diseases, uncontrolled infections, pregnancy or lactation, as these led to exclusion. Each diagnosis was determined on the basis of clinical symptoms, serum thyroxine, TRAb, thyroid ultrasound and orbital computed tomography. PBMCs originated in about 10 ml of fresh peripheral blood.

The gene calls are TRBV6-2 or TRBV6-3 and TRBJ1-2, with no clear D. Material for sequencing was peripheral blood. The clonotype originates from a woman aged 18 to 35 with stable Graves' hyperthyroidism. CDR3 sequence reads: CASSYSTAGYTF. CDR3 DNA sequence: TGTGCCAGCAGTTACTCGACGGCAGGCTACACCTTC.